Each of the 18 T cell receptor beta chains below was sequenced from the same sample in a study of cytomegalovirus exposure and HLA in healthy donors. Produced via immunoSEQ multiplex PCR; TCRdb's table is partial and in-frame only. Of 55,000 to 70,000 clones listed, about 95% are singletons. Material: PBMCs. These receptors were taken from a man between 18 and 29 years old in good health and CMV-seronegative.

This clone appeared a single time. This chain links TRBV5-1 with TRBJ2-7; 8 bases map to TRBD2. The germline CDR1 and CDR2 sequences are SGHRS and YFSETQ. The CDR3 totals 16 residues. The junction had 13 bases not matched to a gene; V was cut back by 4 bases and J by 4 bases. The CDR3 nucleotides are TGCGCCAGCAGCCCTGCAGGGCGGGAGGCCACGTACGAGCAGTACTTC. Its translation is CASSPAGREATYEQYF.

The chain recombines TRBV11-2 with TRBJ2-1, with 8 bases identical to TRBD2. Trimming at V came to 6 bases and at J to 5 bases, leaving 9 bases not matched to a gene. This CDR3 comprises 15 residues. From germline, CDR1 is SGHAT and CDR2 FQNNGV. In DNA, the CDR3 is TGTGCCAGCAGAGCCGGGACTAGATATGACAATGAGCAGTTCTTC. Translation: CASRAGTRYDNEQFF. Full variable domain (outside the CDR3, taken from reference TRBV11-2 and TRBJ2-1): EAGVAQSPRYKIIEKRQSVAFWCNPISGHATLYWYQQILGQGPKLLIQFQNNGVVDDSQLPKDRFSAERLKGVDSTLKIQPAKLEDSAVYLCASRAGTRYDNEQFFGPGTRLTVL.

This rearrangement joins TRBV6-6 to TRBJ2-5, with TRBD2 identical over 7 bases. The V segment lost 2 bases and the J segment 5 bases; nucleotides outside the gene matches: 5. The CDR3 extends over 14 amino acids. Germline assignment: CDR1 MNHNY and CDR2 SVGAGI (reference sequence). The CDR3 sequence: CASSYDPRGETQYF. CDR3 coding DNA: TGTGCCAGCAGTTACGACCCGCGGGGGGAGACCCAGTACTTC.

V is TRBV27 and J is TRBJ1-2; TRBD1 matches at 7 bases. V shed 5 bases and J 5 bases; nucleotides not matched to a gene: 11. In germline, CDR1 is MNHEY, CDR2 SMNVEV (reference sequence). The CDR3 consists of 15 residues. CDR3 residues: CASSPGQLPLYGYTF. The CDR3 DNA is TGTGCCAGCAGTCCGGGACAGCTTCCACTTTATGGCTACACCTTC.

The rearrangement uses TRBV19 and TRBJ2-2; 14 nucleotides align to TRBD2. The junction had 15 bases not matched to a gene; V was cut back by 5 bases and J by 7 bases. From germline, CDR1 is LNHDA and CDR2 SQIVND (reference sequence). This CDR3 spans 19 amino acids. This chain's CDR3 is CASSSGTSGSLTIYGELFF. The CDR3 bases are TGTGCCAGTAGTTCCGGGACTAGCGGGAGTTTGACAATCTACGGGGAGCTGTTTTTT.

This sequence joins TRBV7-9 and TRBJ1-1, with 9 bases lining up with TRBD1. Germline CDR1 SEHNR, CDR2 FQNEAQ (reference sequence). After removal of 3 bases from V and 0 bases from J, the junction contained 5 bases not matched to a gene. The length of the CDR3 is 16 residues. This CDR3 is CASSFGTGIMNTEAFF. As DNA, the CDR3 is TGTGCCAGCAGCTTTGGGACAGGGATTATGAACACTGAAGCTTTCTTT. Full variable domain (remainder filled in from reference TRBV7-9 and TRBJ1-1): DTGVSQNPRHKITKRGQNVTFRCDPISEHNRLYWYRQTLGQGPEFLTYFQNEAQLEKSRLLSDRFSAERPKGSFSTLEIQRTEQGDSAMYLCASSFGTGIMNTEAFFGQGTRLTVV.

This clone was observed once. The V gene is TRBV5-5, the J gene TRBJ1-3; 10 positions agree with TRBD1. Germline lookup yields CDR1 SGHKS and CDR2 YYEKEE (reference sequence). V lost 2 bases, J lost 4 bases, and 9 bases stayed unmatched. CDR3 length: 17 residues. CDR3 DNA sequence: TGTGCCAGCAGCTTACGAGGGGACAGGGGCTTGGGAAACACCATATATTTT. Amino acid sequence: CASSLRGDRGLGNTIYF.

The V call is TRBV30, the J call TRBJ2-2; D may be TRBD1 (5 bases). The germline CDR1 and CDR2 sequences are GTSNPN and SVGIG (reference sequence). The CDR3 consists of 14 residues. V was shortened by 4 bases and J by 1 base, with 10 bases between the two germline ends. As DNA, the CDR3 is TGTGCCTGGACCATCACAGGGAACACCGGGGAGCTGTTTTTT. Protein sequence: CAWTITGNTGELFF.

CDR3 DNA: TGCGCCAGCAGCTTGTGGGGGCTGGAAGGAAACACCATATATTTT. Amino acid sequence: CASSLWGLEGNTIYF. The rearrangement joins TRBV5-1 to TRBJ1-3; D possibly corresponds to TRBD1 (6 bases). CDR3 length: 15 residues. The ends were cut back, 1 base at V and 4 bases at J, with 12 bases in the middle. Germline CDR1 and CDR2: SGHRS and YFSETQ.

The chain recombines TRBV27 with TRBJ1-3, with TRBD1 matching 8 bases. The CDR3 spans 15 residues. The germline V gene encodes CDR1 MNHEY and CDR2 SMNVEV (reference sequence). The V segment lost 4 bases and the J segment 0 bases; nucleotides outside the gene matches: 2. The CDR3 nucleotides are TGTGCCAGCAGTTCGGGACAGGCCTCTGGAAACACCATATATTTT. This gives the protein CASSSGQASGNTIYF.

The chain employs TRBV28 and TRBJ2-7, with TRBD1 matching 7 bases. CDR1 is MDHEN, CDR2 SYDVKM, per germline. The V and J ends lost 4 bases and 4 bases, in that order; junction bases with no gene match: 7. This CDR3 has 14 residues. Here the CDR3 DNA reads TGTGCCAGCAGTTACGACAGGGCCTCTTACGAGCAGTACTTC. Its translation is CASSYDRASYEQYF.

This chain connects TRBV5-1 to TRBJ2-7, with D possibly being TRBD1 (5 bases). CDR3 size: 13 residues. Germline V gene sequence: CDR1 SGHRS, CDR2 YFSETQ. V was shortened by 5 bases and J by 3 bases, with 12 bases between the two germline ends. The CDR3 here is CASRPDIVYEQYF. In DNA, the CDR3 is TGCGCCAGCAGGCCGGACATAGTCTACGAGCAGTACTTC.

This chain links TRBV5-5 with TRBJ1-1, with a possible D match to TRBD1 (6 bases). Between the trimmed V and J ends, which lost 2 bases and 6 bases, there was a span of 14 bases. The CDR3 totals 14 residues. Germline-derived CDR1 and CDR2 are SGHKS and YYEKEE (reference sequence). CDR3 nucleotide sequence: TGTGCCAGCAGCTTTGGGCAGGGGCCCCCTGAAGCTTTCTTT. Amino acid sequence: CASSFGQGPPEAFF. The full variable domain, its missing parts supplied by reference TRBV5-5 and TRBJ1-1, is DAGVTQSPTHLIKTRGQQVTLRCSPISGHKSVSWYQQVLGQGPQFIFQYYEKEERGRGNFPDRFSARQFPNYSSELNVNALLLGDSALYLCASSFGQGPPEAFFGQGTRLTVV.

This chain uses TRBV7-8 with TRBJ1-1, with 8 bases matching TRBD1. Germline V gene sequence: CDR1 SGHVS, CDR2 FQNEAQ. The ends lost 7 bases at V and 4 bases at J; junction bases unmatched: 8. The CDR3 has 14 amino acids. CDR3 sequence reads: CASTTRQGPTEAFF. In nucleotides, the CDR3 is TGTGCCAGCACCACTCGACAGGGGCCCACTGAAGCTTTCTTT. The full variable domain, in which reference TRBV7-8 and TRBJ1-1 provide the parts outside the CDR3, is GAGVSQSPRYKVAKRGQDVALRCDPISGHVSLFWYQQALGQGPEFLTYFQNEAQLDKSGLPSDRFFAERPEGSVSTLKIQRTQQEDSAVYLCASTTRQGPTEAFFGQGTRLTVV.

The chain is built from TRBV19 and TRBJ2-2, with D possibly matching TRBD2 (5 bases). This CDR3 contains 15 residues. The V gene lost 4 bases and the J gene lost 5 bases, with 14 bases spanning the gap. Germline V gene data show CDR1 as LNHDA and CDR2 as SQIVND (reference sequence). CDR3 in amino acids: CASSKGPSGTGELFF. CDR3 in DNA: TGTGCCAGTAGTAAAGGGCCTTCGGGGACCGGGGAGCTGTTTTTT.

V gene TRBV18 combines with J gene TRBJ1-3; D not certain. This CDR3 spans 17 amino acids. Germline V gene sequence: CDR1 KGHSH, CDR2 LQKENI. V was clipped by 4 bases and J by 0 bases, with 16 bases between them. This CDR3 is CASSRIGNVPSGNTIYF. DNA for the CDR3: TGTGCCAGCTCACGAATCGGGAACGTGCCCTCTGGAAACACCATATATTTT.

The genes are TRBV13 and TRBJ2-3; maybe TRBD1 (6 bases). Germline assignment: CDR1 PRHDT and CDR2 FYEKMQ (reference sequence). The CDR3 totals 16 residues. Trimming took off 0 bases at V and 2 bases at J, with 12 bases between the two ends. CDR3 nucleotide sequence: TGTGCCAGCAGCTTAGGCGACAGGAGCTACACAGATACGCAGTATTTT. Its protein is CASSLGDRSYTDTQYF.

The chain uses TRBV7-3 and TRBJ2-7; the match to TRBD2 covers 7 bases. Germline V gene data show CDR1 as SGHTA and CDR2 as FQGTGA. The CDR3 runs to 14 residues. J gave up 5 bases and V 4 bases, and 8 bases lay outside the gene matches. CDR3 bases: TGTGCCAGCAGCTCATCGGGACTATCCAACGAGCAGTACTTC. This translates into CASSSSGLSNEQYF.